Listed below are T cell receptor beta chains from one sample, sequenced in a study of metastatic and nonmetastatic thyroid tumors. With MiXCR, TCRdb reprocessed the PCR reads. This sample has about 13,000 clones, with approximately 31% found just once. The sequenced material came from tumor tissue. The receptor source for this set is a female donor with papillary thyroid cancer or a benign thyroid nodule (not recorded which). Some clones in this sample may be carry-over from other donors' samples. CDR3s include the opening cysteine and the closing phenylalanine or tryptophan. D genes are given only for firm matches. Clone sizes are given selectively: once, few, many, or a class where the clone is expanded.

clone_size d_call j_call v_call cdr3_aa cdr3_nt
NA TRBD2 TRBJ2-3 TRBV20-1 CSAQTSGTDTQYF TGCAGTGCGCAAACTAGCGGCACAGATACGCAGTATTTT
once TRBD2 TRBJ2-1 TRBV6-2/TRBV6-3 CASRANEGAGGRNEQFF TGTGCCAGCAGGGCCAATGAAGGTGCGGGAGGTAGGAATGAGCAGTTCTTC
NA NA TRBJ1-1 TRBV15 CATSGEIRADTEAFF TGTGCCACCAGCGGGGAGATTAGGGCTGACACTGAAGCTTTCTTT
medium-sized TRBD1 TRBJ1-6 TRBV2 CASTKRGQLNSPLHF TGTGCCAGCACCAAAAGGGGACAGCTGAATTCACCCCTCCACTTT
NA NA TRBJ2-3 TRBV5-1 CASSRLQYTDTQYF TGCGCCAGCAGCCGCCTACAATACACAGATACGCAGTATTTT
many TRBD2 TRBJ2-1 TRBV29-1 CSGREIHEQFF TGCAGCGGGCGGGAGATCCATGAGCAGTTCTTC
NA TRBD1 TRBJ1-1 TRBV28 CASRRTGPGTEAFF TGTGCCAGCAGAAGGACAGGGCCGGGGACTGAAGCTTTCTTT
few TRBD1 TRBJ2-7 TRBV6-1 CASSRDTGGGSYEQYF TGTGCCAGCAGTCGCGATACAGGGGGCGGATCCTACGAGCAGTACTTC
few NA TRBJ2-5 TRBV4-3 CASSQDRLRETQYF TGCGCCAGCAGCCAAGATCGACTAAGGGAGACCCAGTACTTC
NA NA TRBJ1-1 TRBV18 CASSPSNSLMNTEAFF TGTGCCAGCTCACCAAGTAACAGCCTCATGAACACTGAAGCTTTCTTT
NA NA TRBJ2-2 TRBV5-4 CASSPGAEANTGELFF TGTGCCAGCAGCCCCGGGGCCGAAGCGAACACCGGGGAGCTGTTTTTT
NA NA TRBJ2-7 TRBV20-1 CSAPDTNYEQYF TGCAGTGCTCCGGACACCAACTACGAGCAGTACTTC
NA NA TRBJ1-1 TRBV11-2 CASSQWGGGPLGTEAFF TGTGCCAGCAGCCAGTGGGGCGGCGGGCCCCTGGGCACTGAAGCTTTCTTT
many TRBD1 TRBJ1-2 TRBV5-5 CASSLASGGAWGYTF TGTGCCAGCAGCTTGGCGTCAGGGGGCGCTTGGGGCTACACCTTC
many TRBD2 TRBJ2-1 TRBV20-1 CSARIGTSGLNEQFF TGCAGTGCTAGGATTGGGACTAGCGGCCTCAATGAGCAGTTCTTC
few NA TRBJ2-2 TRBV6-4 CASSDDPGSTGELFF TGTGCCAGCAGTGACGATCCGGGTAGCACCGGGGAGCTGTTTTTT
NA NA TRBJ2-3 TRBV20-1 CSASWQATDTQYF TGCAGTGCTAGTTGGCAGGCAACAGATACGCAGTATTTT
medium-sized NA TRBJ1-1 TRBV11-2 CASSFRTNTEAFF TGTGCCAGCAGCTTCCGGACGAACACTGAAGCTTTCTTT
many TRBD2 TRBJ2-1 TRBV18 CASSRGSPPYNEQFF TGTGCCAGCTCCCGCGGGAGCCCCCCCTACAATGAGCAGTTCTTC
medium-sized NA TRBJ2-6 TRBV19 CASSPTRVANVLTF TGTGCCAGTAGTCCTACCCGGGTGGCCAACGTCCTGACTTTC
many NA TRBJ2-1 TRBV6-5 CASSYSPDGNEQFF TGTGCCAGCAGTTACTCCCCGGACGGCAATGAGCAGTTCTTC
medium-sized NA TRBJ2-7 TRBV7-2 CASSLRAGASYEQYF TGTGCCAGCAGCTTGCGGGCAGGTGCCTCCTACGAGCAGTACTTC
few TRBD2 TRBJ2-7 TRBV6-2/TRBV6-3 CASSSRGLAGAAEQYF TGTGCCAGCAGTTCCCGGGGACTAGCGGGGGCCGCCGAGCAGTACTTC
many TRBD2 TRBJ2-3 TRBV24-1 CATSDSGLADTTDTQYF TGTGCCACCAGTGACTCGGGACTAGCGGACACCACAGATACGCAGTATTTT
large NA TRBJ2-7 TRBV9 CASSPKASSLYEQYF TGTGCCAGCAGCCCTAAAGCTAGCAGCCTCTACGAGCAGTACTTC
few NA TRBJ2-1 TRBV2 CASSEDNEQFF TGTGCCAGCAGTGAAGACAATGAGCAGTTCTTC
NA NA TRBJ2-7 TRBV20-1 CSARGLAGYEQYF TGCAGTGCTAGAGGCCTAGCCGGGTACGAGCAGTACTTC
NA TRBD1 TRBJ1-4 TRBV6-1 CASSPRDRREKLFF TGTGCCAGCAGTCCCCGGGACAGGCGGGAAAAACTGTTTTTT
NA TRBD2 TRBJ2-7 TRBV19 CASRASFGGVFREQYF TGTGCCAGCAGGGCAAGCTTCGGGGGGGTGTTCCGGGAGCAGTACTTC
medium-sized TRBD1 TRBJ1-1 TRBV2 CASSGRQGVYTEAFF TGTGCCAGCAGTGGTAGACAGGGGGTGTACACTGAAGCTTTCTTT
many TRBD1 TRBJ1-3 TRBV29-1 CSVSKPGGGGNTIYF TGCAGCGTTTCAAAACCAGGGGGCGGCGGAAACACCATATATTTT
few NA TRBJ1-5 TRBV6-1 CASSDWGDGPQHF TGTGCCAGCAGTGACTGGGGGGACGGGCCCCAGCATTTT
NA TRBD1 TRBJ1-1 TRBV20-1 CSARDPQATQGTEAFF TGCAGTGCTAGAGATCCACAGGCTACACAGGGGACTGAAGCTTTCTTT
NA TRBD1 TRBJ1-1 TRBV6-1 CASSEGGTGAFF TGTGCCAGCAGTGAAGGAGGGACAGGAGCTTTCTTT
NA TRBD2 TRBJ2-2 TRBV27 CASRSTSGSKGELFF TGTGCCAGCAGATCGACTAGCGGGAGTAAGGGGGAGCTGTTTTTT
many NA TRBJ2-2 TRBV6-4 CASSDGETGGELFF TGTGCCAGCAGTGACGGTGAAACGGGCGGGGAGCTGTTTTTT
NA NA TRBJ1-6 TRBV3-1 CASSPPEGLASPLHF TGTGCCAGCAGCCCGCCGGAGGGACTGGCTTCACCCCTCCACTTT
NA TRBD1 TRBJ2-1 TRBV27 CASRPGQGGRNEQFF TGTGCCAGCAGACCTGGACAGGGAGGACGGAATGAGCAGTTCTTC
many NA TRBJ2-1 TRBV6-1 CASSHTPNSYNEQFF TGTGCCAGCAGTCATACCCCCAACTCCTACAATGAGCAGTTCTTC
NA NA TRBJ1-1 TRBV20-1 CSAREGGRGGNTEAFF TGCAGTGCTAGAGAGGGGGGAAGAGGGGGAAACACTGAAGCTTTCTTT
many TRBD2 TRBJ2-3 TRBV20-1 CSAPSGGWADTQYF TGCAGTGCCCCTAGCGGGGGGTGGGCAGATACGCAGTATTTT
NA NA TRBJ1-1 TRBV27 CASIRGTEAFF TGTGCCAGCATAAGGGGCACTGAAGCTTTCTTT
many NA TRBJ2-3 TRBV24-1 CATFLRQPSTDTQYF TGTGCCACCTTCCTGCGACAGCCTAGCACAGATACGCAGTATTTT
NA TRBD1 TRBJ1-1 TRBV6-1 CASSRSGTGFEEAFF TGTGCCAGCAGTAGATCCGGGACAGGGTTTGAGGAGGCTTTCTTT
few NA TRBJ1-2 TRBV30 CAWFEMGPKGSYGYTF TGTGCCTGGTTCGAAATGGGCCCCAAGGGCTCCTATGGCTACACCTTC
few NA TRBJ2-7 TRBV6-1 CASRDGPDEQYF TGTGCCAGCAGAGACGGACCCGACGAGCAGTACTTC
once TRBD2 TRBJ2-5 TRBV9 CASSVEGLAGDNEQSF TGTGCCAGCAGCGTAGAAGGACTAGCGGGAGACAATGAGCAGTCCTTC
many TRBD1 TRBJ1-5 TRBV28 CASSPWAGGRNQPQHF TGTGCCAGCAGCCCCTGGGCAGGGGGTAGGAATCAGCCCCAGCATTTT
NA NA TRBJ2-7 TRBV6-1 CASSEGPRGYEQYF TGTGCCAGCAGTGAAGGGCCGCGGGGCTACGAGCAGTACTTC
medium-sized NA TRBJ2-7 TRBV28 CASTWAGYEQYF TGTGCCAGCACCTGGGCAGGCTACGAGCAGTACTTC
once NA TRBJ1-1 TRBV5-1 CASSLAPGAETEAFF TGCGCCAGCAGCTTGGCCCCGGGGGCAGAAACTGAAGCTTTCTTT
NA NA TRBJ2-7 TRBV30 CAWSGGISYEQYF TGTGCCTGGAGTGGGGGCATCTCCTACGAGCAGTACTTC
NA NA TRBJ1-2 TRBV6-1 CASSGREVSGYTF TGTGCCAGCAGTGGCAGGGAAGTGTCTGGCTACACCTTC
many NA TRBJ1-6 TRBV7-3 CASRPGGLGHENLSSYNSPLHF TGTGCCAGCAGACCCGGGGGCTTGGGACACGAAAATCTGAGCTCCTATAATTCACCCCTCCACTTT
medium-sized NA TRBJ2-7 TRBV28 CASSPAGAYEQYF TGTGCCAGCAGTCCCGCAGGAGCCTACGAGCAGTACTTC
NA TRBD1 TRBJ2-6 TRBV20-1 CSADPRGQGSSGANVLTF TGCAGTGCAGACCCCCGGGGACAGGGGTCCTCTGGGGCCAACGTCCTGACTTTC
NA NA TRBJ2-7 TRBV4-1 CASSQMDRTYEQYF TGCGCCAGCAGCCAGATGGACAGAACCTACGAGCAGTACTTC
many TRBD1 TRBJ2-3 TRBV6-4 CASSPGTGHTDTQYF TGTGCCAGCAGTCCTGGGACAGGGCACACAGATACGCAGTATTTT